The clone carrying this TCR beta chain came up a few times. The antigen is undetermined. The CDR3 has 17 amino acids. CDR1 is SGHVS and CDR2 is FNYEAQ in the germline V gene. The V and J ends lost 0 bases and 2 bases, in that order; junction bases with no gene match: 9. The data derive from a study of cytomegalovirus exposure and HLA in healthy donors. General study findings and limits: Later analysis associated a missense DCLRE1C variant with TCR beta V- and J-gene trimming.

Researchers ran the PCR with 60 Vbeta and 13 Jbeta primers. Some clones are missing from TCRdb's copy, which holds only in-frame ones; the method was immunoSEQ multiplex PCR. The sample lists around 100,000 clones, around 64% occurring once. The V gene is TRBV7-6, the J gene TRBJ2-7; 8 positions agree with TRBD1. Sequenced material: PBMCs. The receptor was isolated from a man aged 25 to 40 in good health and CMV-seropositive. The CDR3 loop reads CASSLAATGERAYEQYF. Written as DNA, the CDR3 is TGTGCCAGCAGCTTAGCGGCGACAGGGGAAAGGGCCTACGAGCAGTACTTC.